This T cell receptor beta chain stems from a study of blood T cell repertoires in COVID-19. About the research overall: The United States, Italy and Spain supplied acute and convalescent COVID-19 samples. The cDNA or gDNA used as material had been derived from T cells, B-cell-depleted T cells, or PBMCs.

Germline V gene sequence: CDR1 LNHNV, CDR2 YYDKDF (reference sequence). Unmatched junction bases numbered 7, after V lost 0 bases and J lost 2 bases. The CDR3 extends over 17 amino acids. Original methodology: Cell counts per sample came from amplifying reference gene primers. Repertoires were generated with immunoSEQ multiplex PCR, while TCRdb's copy carries only in-frame clones and drops some. V and J calls and clone size come straight from that table; D and trimming were deduced from the DNA. The table shows around 120,000 clones, with 78% occurring only once. The receptor comes from a man between 65 and 80 years old with acute or convalescent COVID-19. Sequencing input: peripheral blood. The V and J genes are TRBV15 and TRBJ2-7; 10 bases line up with TRBD1. The CDR3 here is CATSRDKGQGTAYEQYF. The CDR3, as DNA: TGTGCCACCAGCAGAGATAAGGGACAGGGGACCGCCTACGAGCAGTACTTC.